Described below is a single TCR beta chain sequence and its context. Antigen unknown. This sample is drawn from a study of beta chain features in type 1 diabetes. This CDR3 region has 13 residues. The germline V gene has CDR1 SNHLY and CDR2 FYNNEI. V dropped 3 bases and J dropped 2 bases, with 7 bases sitting between them. Study-wide findings and caveats: Moderate yet significant TCRB CDR3 shortening was seen in Type 1 diabetes patients in all four CD4+ subsets. Equally in patients and controls, PCR might preferentially amplify shorter templates. Reduced insertions and increased deletions marked VDJ junctions in type 1 diabetes patients.

Since all of the isolated RNA was reverse transcribed, expressed TCRB transcripts were what got sequenced. Method: immunoSEQ multiplex PCR; TCRdb's copy keeps in-frame clones and lacks some. Among more than 15,000 clones listed, approximately 70% were seen once. Only one heparinised blood draw was taken per donor, and its volume averaged around 100 mL. Sequencing input: stem cell memory CD4+ T cells from blood. The chain recombines TRBV2 with TRBJ2-5, with D possibly being TRBD2 (6 bases). The sequence was collected from a man aged 25 to 45 with type 1 diabetes. CDR3 DNA: TGTGCCAGCAGTGAGGGGGGTCAAGAGACCCAGTACTTC. Residues: CASSEGGQETQYF.